Presented here are 9 T cell receptor beta chains from one specimen sequenced in a study of CXCR3-negative and CXCR3-positive naive CD8 T cells. UMI-labeled TRB cDNA libraries were prepared by 5' RACE. From its re-call of the 5' RACE reads, TCRdb lists each CDR3 protein once, without DNA. The sample data list tens of thousands of distinct CDR3 sequences. What was sequenced was memory CD8+ T cells from blood. The receptors were sampled from a human donor in good health. Some clones in this sample may be carry-over from other donors' samples.

The rearrangement joins TRBV29-1 to TRBJ1-2; the D gene TCRdb calls, TRBD1, cannot be checked with no DNA. The CDR3 runs 13 residues. Per germline, CDR1 SQVTM and CDR2 ANQGSEA. CDR3 sequence reads: CSVESGVFYGYTF.

The chain carries TRBV12-3 or TRBV12-4 and TRBJ2-7; the D call of TRBD1 rests on TCRdb alone, since no DNA is present to check it. The CDR3 has 14 residues. CDR3: CASSRDILSYEQYF.

The chain has TRBV28 and TRBJ2-5. CDR1 is MDHEN and CDR2 is SYDVKM in the germline V gene. The CDR3 extends over 14 amino acids. The CDR3 here is CASSLFRDQETQYF.

This chain uses TRBV4-1 with TRBJ2-7; TCRdb selects TRBD2, and the lack of DNA leaves this call unchecked. Germline values: CDR1 MGHRA, CDR2 YSYEKL. The CDR3 sequence is 14 residues long. This CDR3 is CASSQGTRDYEQYF.

V and J are TRBV25-1 and TRBJ2-1; with no DNA, the TCRdb D assignment of TRBD2 cannot be verified. The CDR3 loop spans 14 amino acids. The germline gives CDR1 MGHDK, CDR2 SYGVNS. CDR3 in amino acids: CASSEGLDSGEQFF.

The chain joins TRBV20-1 to TRBJ2-3; TCRdb calls TRBD2, which cannot be checked without DNA. Germline CDR1 is DFQATT and CDR2 is SNEGSKA (reference sequence). The CDR3 is 14 amino acids. The CDR3 sequence is CSASLGGSADTQYF.

CDR3 protein: CASSLDPRGYEQYF. The V and J genes are TRBV7-9 and TRBJ2-7; the D call from TCRdb, TRBD1, cannot be confirmed without DNA. Germline V gene lookup returns CDR1 SEHNR and CDR2 FQNEAQ (reference sequence). The CDR3 runs 14 residues. The complete variable domain, with remaining parts taken from reference TRBV7-9 and TRBJ2-7, reads DTGVSQNPRHKITKRGQNVTFRCDPISEHNRLYWYRQTLGQGPEFLTYFQNEAQLEKSRLLSDRFSAERPKGSFSTLEIQRTEQGDSAMYLCASSLDPRGYEQYFGPGTRLTVT.

The rearrangement links TRBV29-1 to TRBJ2-7; the TRBD2 assignment by TCRdb is unverifiable without DNA. The CDR3 totals 15 residues. Germline V gives CDR1 SQVTM, CDR2 ANQGSEA. The CDR3 spells CSVELTSGDSYEQYF.

This chain uses TRBV20-1 with TRBJ2-7. The germline V gene encodes CDR1 DFQATT and CDR2 SNEGSKA (reference sequence). This CDR3 has 11 residues. This CDR3 reads CSPDTDDEQYF.